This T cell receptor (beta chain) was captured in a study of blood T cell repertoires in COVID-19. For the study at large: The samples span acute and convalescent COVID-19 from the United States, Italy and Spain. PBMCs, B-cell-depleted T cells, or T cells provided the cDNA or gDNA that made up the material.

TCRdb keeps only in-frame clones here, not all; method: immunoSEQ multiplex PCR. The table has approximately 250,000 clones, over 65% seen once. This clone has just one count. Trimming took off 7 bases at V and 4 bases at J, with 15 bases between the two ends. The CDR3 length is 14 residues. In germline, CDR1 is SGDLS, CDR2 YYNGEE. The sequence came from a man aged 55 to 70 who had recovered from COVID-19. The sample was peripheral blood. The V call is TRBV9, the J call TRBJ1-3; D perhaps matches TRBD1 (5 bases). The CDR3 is CASSPPGLGNTIYF. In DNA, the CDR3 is TGTGCCAGCTCCCCCCCAGGGCTGGGAAACACCATATATTTT.